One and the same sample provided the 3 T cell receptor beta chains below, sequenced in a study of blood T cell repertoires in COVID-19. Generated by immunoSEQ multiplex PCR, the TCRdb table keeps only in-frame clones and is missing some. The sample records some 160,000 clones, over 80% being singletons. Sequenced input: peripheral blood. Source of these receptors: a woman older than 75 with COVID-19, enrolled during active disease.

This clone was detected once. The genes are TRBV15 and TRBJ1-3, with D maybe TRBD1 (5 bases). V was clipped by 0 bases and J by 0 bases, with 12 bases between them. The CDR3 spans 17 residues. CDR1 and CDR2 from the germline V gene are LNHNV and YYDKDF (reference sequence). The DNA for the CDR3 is TGTGCCACCAGCAGAGATATAGGGGCCTACTCTGGAAACACCATATATTTT. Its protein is CATSRDIGAYSGNTIYF.

In DNA, the CDR3 is TGCGCCAGCAGCTTGATTTTGGGGGCGGAAGATACGCAGTATTTT. Its protein product is CASSLILGAEDTQYF. The genes are TRBV5-1 and TRBJ2-3, with a tentative D call TRBD1 (6 bases). The CDR3 is 15 amino acids. Looked up from germline, CDR1 is SGHRS and CDR2 is YFSETQ. Trimming stripped 1 base from V and 5 bases from J, with 14 bases between. The variable domain in full, with the rest retrieved from reference TRBV5-1 and TRBJ2-3, is KAGVTQTPRYLIKTRGQQVTLSCSPISGHRSVSWYQQTPGQGLQFLFEYFSETQRNKGNFPGRFSGRQFSNSRSEMNVSTLELGDSALYLCASSLILGAEDTQYFGPGTRLTVL.

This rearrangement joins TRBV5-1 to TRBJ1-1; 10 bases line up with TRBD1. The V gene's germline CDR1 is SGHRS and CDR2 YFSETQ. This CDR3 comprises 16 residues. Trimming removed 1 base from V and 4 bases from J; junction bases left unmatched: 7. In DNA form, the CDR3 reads TGCGCCAGCAGCTTGCTAGAGGGACAGGGGAGCACTGAAGCTTTCTTT. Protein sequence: CASSLLEGQGSTEAFF.